This record concerns one T cell receptor beta chain sequence. Its target is not known. The sample belongs to a study of shared clonotypes between healthy human individuals. As for the study in general: There were three CD4 naive, three CD4 memory, two CD8 naive and one CD8 memory plates per donor. Study outcomes and limitations: Despite large depth, rarefaction showed incomplete sorted-subset sequencing.

Assay runs were performed at deep level. Here immunoSEQ multiplex PCR was the method, and the copy in TCRdb shows in-frame clones only, minus some. The repertoire includes fewer than 1.6 million clones, around 98.5% of them detected once, and around 0.38% sits in the top ten. Germline assignment: CDR1 MDHEN and CDR2 SYDVKM. This CDR3 spans 15 amino acids. Trimming stripped 4 bases from V and 2 bases from J, with 14 bases between. This clonotype was sampled from a man between 25 and 39 years old in good health. The gene calls are TRBV28 and TRBJ1-1; tentative D call: TRBD1 (5 bases). The specimen sequenced was naive CD4+ T cells sorted from blood. As to subset: CD45RA+ positively selected. CDR3 coding DNA: TGTGCCAGCAGTTCCCCCGGGGGGAAAAACACTGAAGCTTTCTTT. This translates into CASSSPGGKNTEAFF.